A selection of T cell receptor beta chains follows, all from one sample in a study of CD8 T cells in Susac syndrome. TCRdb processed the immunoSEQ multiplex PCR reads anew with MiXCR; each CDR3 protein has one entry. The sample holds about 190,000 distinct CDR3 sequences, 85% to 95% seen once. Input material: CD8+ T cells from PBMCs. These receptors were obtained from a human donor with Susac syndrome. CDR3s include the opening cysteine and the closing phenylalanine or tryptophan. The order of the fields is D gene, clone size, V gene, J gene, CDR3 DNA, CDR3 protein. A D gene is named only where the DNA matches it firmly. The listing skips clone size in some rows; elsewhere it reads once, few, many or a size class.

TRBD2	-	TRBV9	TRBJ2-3	TGTGCCAGCAGCGCGAACGGGGGGGCAGGCACAGATACGCAGTATTTT	CASSANGGAGTDTQYF
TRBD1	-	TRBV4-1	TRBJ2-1	TGCGCCAGCAGCCGGGGGGACCGGGTTCGCCGGGACAGGGCATACAATGAGCAGTTCTTC	CASSRGDRVRRDRAYNEQFF
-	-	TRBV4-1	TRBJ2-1	TGCGCCAGCAGCCAAGTTACGAACAATGAGCAGTTCTTC	CASSQVTNNEQFF
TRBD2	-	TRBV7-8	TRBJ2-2	TGTGCCAGCAGTGGCGGGAGCGGGACCGGGGAGCTGTTTTTT	CASSGGSGTGELFF
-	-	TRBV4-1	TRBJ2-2	TGCGCCAGCAGCCAAGATCTGGCGGGGTCGGCCGGGGAGCTGTTTTTT	CASSQDLAGSAGELFF
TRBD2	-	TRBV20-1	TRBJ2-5	TGCAGTGCTAGTAATGCGGGAGGGCTTAATAGTATAGAGACCCAGTACTTC	CSASNAGGLNSIETQYF
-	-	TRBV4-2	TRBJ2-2	TGTGCCAGCAGCCAAGACTATTTCACCGGGGAGCTGTTTTTT	CASSQDYFTGELFF
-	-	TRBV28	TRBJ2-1	TGTGCCAGCAGTTCCTCTAGCGCAAGCTCCTACAATGAGCAGTTCTTC	CASSSSSASSYNEQFF
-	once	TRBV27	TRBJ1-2	TGTGCCAGCAGTTTCTTAGGGAGCTATGGCTACACCTTC	CASSFLGSYGYTF
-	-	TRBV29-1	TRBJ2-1	TGCAGCGTTCCTGACGAGAGCTCCTACAATGAGCAGTTCTTC	CSVPDESSYNEQFF
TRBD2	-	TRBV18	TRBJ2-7	TGTGCCAGCTCCCCCCCTGGGGGGACTAGGGGCTCCTACGAGCAGTACTTC	CASSPPGGTRGSYEQYF
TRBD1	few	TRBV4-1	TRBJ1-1	TGCGCCAGCAGCCAAACAACAGGGGCGAACACTGAAGCTTTCTTT	CASSQTTGANTEAFF
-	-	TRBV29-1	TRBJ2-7	TGCAGCGTTGAAGGGGGGGTTATATCAGGCGAGCAGTACTTC	CSVEGGVISGEQYF
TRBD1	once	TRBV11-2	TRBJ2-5	TGTGCCAGCAGCTTAGGACAGGGTGTGGAGACCCAGTACTTC	CASSLGQGVETQYF
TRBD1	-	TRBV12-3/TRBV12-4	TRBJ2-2	TGTGCCAGCAGTTGGGGGACAGGGTACACCGGGGAGCTGTTTTTT	CASSWGTGYTGELFF
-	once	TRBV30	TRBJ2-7	TGTGCCTGGAGTCCAGGGTCAGACTACGAGCAGTACTTC	CAWSPGSDYEQYF
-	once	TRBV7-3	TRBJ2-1	TGTGCCAGCAGCATAGGGGCCTACAATGAGCAGTTCTTC	CASSIGAYNEQFF
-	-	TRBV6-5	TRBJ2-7	TGTGCCAGCAGTTACAACAGAAGATACGAGCAGTACTTC	CASSYNRRYEQYF
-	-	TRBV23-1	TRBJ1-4	TGCGCCAGCAGACAATCGAAGACAATTGCAACTAATGAAAAACTGTTTTTT	CASRQSKTIATNEKLFF
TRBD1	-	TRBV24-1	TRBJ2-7	TGTGCCACCAGTGATTCGGGACAGGGGGCGAACGAGCAGTACTTC	CATSDSGQGANEQYF
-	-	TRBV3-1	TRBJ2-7	TGTGCCAGCAGCCAAGGGACAAGTCCCTACGAGCAGTACTTC	CASSQGTSPYEQYF
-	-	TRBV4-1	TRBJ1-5	TGCGCCAGCAGCCAAGAATCAGGGGTGAGCAATCAGCCCCAGCATTTT	CASSQESGVSNQPQHF
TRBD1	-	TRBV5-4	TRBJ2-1	TGTGCCAGCAGCTGGACAGGGAACGAGCAGTTCTTC	CASSWTGNEQFF
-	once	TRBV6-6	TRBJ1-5	TGTGCCAGCAGTTACGGGGACAACTGGCAGCCCCAGCATTTT	CASSYGDNWQPQHF
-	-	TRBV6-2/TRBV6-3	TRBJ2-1	TGTGCCAGCAGTTACAGCGCTCGGGGTTACAATGAGCAGTTCTTC	CASSYSARGYNEQFF
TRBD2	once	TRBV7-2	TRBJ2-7	TGTGCCAGCAGCCGACCCGGGACTAGCGGGGTGAACTACGAGCAGTACTTC	CASSRPGTSGVNYEQYF
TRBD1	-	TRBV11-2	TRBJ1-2	TGTGCCAGCAGCATCGGACAGGGGGCCTATGGCTACACCTTC	CASSIGQGAYGYTF
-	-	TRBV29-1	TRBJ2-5	TGCAGCGTTGTCTGGGGGGCCCAAGAGACCCAGTACTTC	CSVVWGAQETQYF
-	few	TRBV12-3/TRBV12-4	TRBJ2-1	TGTGCCAGCAGTGTCTACAATGAGCAGTTCTTC	CASSVYNEQFF
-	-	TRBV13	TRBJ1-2	TGTGCCAGCAGCTTAGGAGGGGCCGCCTATGGCTACACCTTC	CASSLGGAAYGYTF
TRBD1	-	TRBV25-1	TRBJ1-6	TGTGCCAGCCTTGGGGACAGGGGTTCACCCCTCCACTTT	CASLGDRGSPLHF
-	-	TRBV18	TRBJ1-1	TGTGCCAGCTCACCACCGTTGGAGACACGGCCAGTAGCTTTCTTT	CASSPPLETRPVAFF
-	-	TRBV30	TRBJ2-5	TGTGCCTGGGGGGTTGGGGGATTCGGACTGGAGACCCAGTACTTC	CAWGVGGFGLETQYF
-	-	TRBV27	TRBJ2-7	TGTGCCAGCAGTTTAACCAGGGGAGGCCACGAGCAGTACTTC	CASSLTRGGHEQYF
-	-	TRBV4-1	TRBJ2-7	TGCGCCAGCAGCCCCTTGGGGCTTTCCTACGAGCAGTACTTC	CASSPLGLSYEQYF